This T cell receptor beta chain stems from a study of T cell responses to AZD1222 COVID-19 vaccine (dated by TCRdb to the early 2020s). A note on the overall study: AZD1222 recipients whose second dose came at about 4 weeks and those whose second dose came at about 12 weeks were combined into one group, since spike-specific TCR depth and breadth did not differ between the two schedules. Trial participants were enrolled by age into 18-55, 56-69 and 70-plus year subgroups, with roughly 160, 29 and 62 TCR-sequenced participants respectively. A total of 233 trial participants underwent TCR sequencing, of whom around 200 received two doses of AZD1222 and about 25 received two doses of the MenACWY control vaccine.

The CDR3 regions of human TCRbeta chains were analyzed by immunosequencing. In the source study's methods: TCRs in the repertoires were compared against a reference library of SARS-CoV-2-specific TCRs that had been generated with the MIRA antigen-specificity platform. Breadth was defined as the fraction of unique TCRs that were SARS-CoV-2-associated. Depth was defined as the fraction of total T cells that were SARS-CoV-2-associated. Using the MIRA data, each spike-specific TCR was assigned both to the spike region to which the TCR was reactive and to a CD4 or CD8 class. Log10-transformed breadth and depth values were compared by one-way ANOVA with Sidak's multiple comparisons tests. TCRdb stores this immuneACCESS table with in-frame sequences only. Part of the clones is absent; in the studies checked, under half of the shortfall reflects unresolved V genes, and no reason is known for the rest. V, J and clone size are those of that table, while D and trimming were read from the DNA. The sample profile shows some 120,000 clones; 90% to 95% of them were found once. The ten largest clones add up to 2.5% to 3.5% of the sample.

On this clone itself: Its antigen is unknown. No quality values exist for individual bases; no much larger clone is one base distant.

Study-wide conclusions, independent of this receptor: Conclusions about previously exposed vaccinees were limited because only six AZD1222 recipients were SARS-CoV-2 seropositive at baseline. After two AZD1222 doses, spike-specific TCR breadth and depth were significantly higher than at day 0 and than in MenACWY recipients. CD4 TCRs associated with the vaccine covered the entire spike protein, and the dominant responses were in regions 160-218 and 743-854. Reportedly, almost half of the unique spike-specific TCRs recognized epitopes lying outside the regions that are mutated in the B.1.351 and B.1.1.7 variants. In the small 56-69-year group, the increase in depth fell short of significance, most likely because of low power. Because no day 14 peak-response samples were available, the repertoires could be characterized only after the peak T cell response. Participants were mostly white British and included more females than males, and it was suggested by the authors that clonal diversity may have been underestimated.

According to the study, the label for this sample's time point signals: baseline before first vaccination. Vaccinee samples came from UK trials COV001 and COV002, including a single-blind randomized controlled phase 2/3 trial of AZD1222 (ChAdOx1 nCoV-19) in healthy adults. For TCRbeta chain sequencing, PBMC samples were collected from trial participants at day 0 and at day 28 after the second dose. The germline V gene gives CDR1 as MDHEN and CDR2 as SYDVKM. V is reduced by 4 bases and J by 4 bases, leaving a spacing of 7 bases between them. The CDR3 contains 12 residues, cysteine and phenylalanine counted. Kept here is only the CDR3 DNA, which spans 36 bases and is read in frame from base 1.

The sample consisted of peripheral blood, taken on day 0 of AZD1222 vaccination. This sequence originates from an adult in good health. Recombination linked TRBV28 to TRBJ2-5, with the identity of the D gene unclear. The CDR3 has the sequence CASSSTPETQYF. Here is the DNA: TGTGCCAGCAGTTCTACCCCAGAGACCCAGTACTTC. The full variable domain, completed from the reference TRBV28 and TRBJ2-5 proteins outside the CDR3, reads DVKVTQSSRYLVKRTGEKVFLECVQDMDHENMFWYRQDPGLGLRLIYFSYDVKMKEKGDIPEGYSVSREKKERFSLILESASTNQTSMYLCASSSTPETQYFGPGTRLLVL.